In this sample, the clone carrying this T cell receptor (beta chain) turned up once. Its specificity is not known. Using immunoSEQ multiplex PCR, the repertoire was profiled, and TCRdb retains in-frame clones only, with some absent. The table includes some 20,000 clones, around nine tenths detected once. These data belong to a study of T cells in pancreatic ductal adenocarcinoma. V was cut by 2 bases and J by 7 bases, with 12 bases left in between. CDR3 length: 13 amino acids. The germline V gene has CDR1 LGHNA and CDR2 YSLEER. Study-wide results and caveats: Tumor and blood clonality did not differ significantly, about 0.1 versus 0.065.

No neoadjuvant therapy was given to the selected pancreatic ductal adenocarcinoma patients before their surgery. The J gene is TRBJ2-7, the V gene TRBV4-3; no firm D call. The material sequenced was PBMCs. This sequence was found in a human donor with pancreatic ductal adenocarcinoma. CDR3 residues: CASSQSLQREQYF. The CDR3 bases are TGCGCCAGCAGCCAAAGCCTCCAGAGGGAGCAGTACTTC.